Listed here are 10 T cell receptor beta chains from one sample, sequenced in a study of T cell changes during pregnancy in multiple sclerosis. Only in-frame clones appear in the TCRdb table, and some are missing; sequencing was by immunoSEQ multiplex PCR. The sample includes 30,000 to 45,000 clones, under 95% of them seen just once. Sequenced here: CD4+ T cells from peripheral blood mononuclear cells, sampled after pregnancy. Every receptor here comes from a female donor with multiple sclerosis, enrolled in a pregnancy study.

The chain recombines TRBV7-6 with TRBJ2-7; D is uncertain. Looked up from germline, CDR1 is SGHVS and CDR2 is FNYEAQ. V was trimmed by 5 bases and J by 5 bases, leaving 10 bases between them. This CDR3 comprises 12 residues. In DNA form, the CDR3 reads TGTGCCAGCAGCCTCTCCCTCGACGAGCAGTACTTC. Translated, it gives CASSLSLDEQYF.

The chain employs TRBV18 and TRBJ1-1; 8 positions match TRBD1. This CDR3 spans 15 amino acids. The V segment lost 3 bases and the J segment 4 bases; nucleotides outside the gene matches: 7. The germline CDR1 and CDR2 sequences are KGHSH and LQKENI. The CDR3 sequence is CASSPIQGGITEAFF. The CDR3 DNA sequence: TGTGCCAGCTCACCCATACAGGGGGGGATCACTGAAGCTTTCTTT.

This clone appeared once. The chain has TRBV4-1 and TRBJ2-7; tentative D call: TRBD1 (5 bases). The V gene's germline CDR1 is MGHRA and CDR2 YSYEKL. The V gene lost 4 bases and the J gene lost 4 bases, with 17 bases spanning the gap. The CDR3 totals 15 residues. CDR3 amino acids: CASSPTERWEYEQYF. The CDR3 coding sequence is TGCGCCAGCAGCCCGACAGAAAGGTGGGAATACGAGCAGTACTTC.

The CDR3 spells CASSFTSGLAGAPSYEQYF. CDR3 DNA sequence: TGTGCCAGCAGTTTCACTTCCGGACTAGCGGGAGCCCCCTCCTACGAGCAGTACTTC. The chain joins TRBV28 to TRBJ2-7; 13 positions match TRBD2. Per the germline V gene, CDR1 is MDHEN and CDR2 is SYDVKM. The CDR3 runs 19 residues. Germline trimming cut 3 bases from V and 0 bases from J; bases unmatched to any gene: 11.

The V call is TRBV9, the J call TRBJ2-4, with D perhaps matching TRBD1 (5 bases). V dropped 0 bases and J dropped 1 base, with 5 bases sitting between them. Germline CDR1 is SGDLS and CDR2 is YYNGEE. CDR3 size: 14 residues. The CDR3 loop reads CASSVGGAKNIQYF. The CDR3 DNA reads TGTGCCAGCAGCGTAGGGGGCGCCAAAAACATTCAGTACTTC.

This chain uses TRBV6-5 with TRBJ1-5; D call uncertain. Trimming removed 0 bases from V and 6 bases from J, with 9 bases in between. CDR3 length: 14 residues. In germline, CDR1 is MNHEY, CDR2 SVGAGI. This CDR3 reads CASSYSMAAQPQHF. CDR3 in DNA: TGTGCCAGCAGTTACTCGATGGCGGCTCAGCCCCAGCATTTT.

This chain links TRBV2 with TRBJ1-5; TRBD1 aligns across 7 bases. The V segment lost 7 bases and the J segment 5 bases; nucleotides outside the gene matches: 5. The CDR3 length is 13 residues. The germline V gene encodes CDR1 SNHLY and CDR2 FYNNEI. CDR3 sequence (DNA): TGTGCCAGCACCGGGACAGTCCATCAGCCCCAGCATTTT. Translated: CASTGTVHQPQHF.

The rearrangement uses TRBV5-8 and TRBJ1-2; the D gene is possibly TRBD1 (6 bases). CDR1 is SGHTS, CDR2 YDEGEE, per germline. The CDR3 spans 17 residues. V gave up 4 bases and J gave up 4 bases, with 23 bases separating them. The CDR3 sequence is CASSLTGKRGKAYGYTF. DNA for the CDR3: TGTGCCAGCAGCCTTACAGGGAAAAGGGGAAAAGCCTATGGCTACACCTTC.

V and J are TRBV6-6 and TRBJ1-1; TRBD1 aligns across 10 bases. Losses at the gene ends were 6 bases for V and 5 bases for J; bases not matched to a gene: 9. Germline CDR1 is MNHNY and CDR2 is SVGAGI (reference sequence). This CDR3 is built from 15 residues. The CDR3 region has the DNA TGTGCCAGCAGCCCCCCCCGGGACAGGGGTACTGAAGCTTTCTTT. Translated, it gives CASSPPRDRGTEAFF.

The V and J genes are TRBV19 and TRBJ1-6, with D perhaps TRBD1 (5 bases). This CDR3 spans 18 amino acids. CDR1 and CDR2 from the germline V gene are LNHDA and SQIVND (reference sequence). V gave up 5 bases and J gave up 5 bases, with 22 bases separating them. CDR3 amino acids: CASSPGYLRGANNSPLHF. CDR3 coding DNA: TGTGCCAGTAGTCCAGGGTATCTTCGCGGGGCAAATAATTCACCCCTCCACTTT.